The source of this T cell receptor (beta chain) is a study of T cell repertoires in cytomegalovirus infection. Points from the study as a whole: HLA-C-restricted CMV-specific TCR beta clonotypes were dominant in the ex vivo response.

The CDR3 sequence is 15 residues long. Trimming left V 5 bases short and J 3 bases short, with 16 bases between. CDR1 and CDR2 from the germline V gene are SEHNR and FQNEAQ (reference sequence). Each CDR3 protein gets one entry after TCRdb re-called the reads with MiXCR. Found here are approximately 990,000 distinct CDR3 sequences, 25% to 40% of them singletons; the top ten hold 13%. Concerning this clonotype: Its antigen is unidentified.

This clonotype was sampled from a human donor in good health (CMV status not recorded). Some clones in this sample may be carry-over from other donors' samples. V usage is TRBV7-9 and J usage is TRBJ1-2; weak D call: TRBD1 (5 bases). Sample: cultured CD8+ T cells from PBMCs, taken from culture after CMV antigen stimulation. The CDR3 DNA reads TGTGCCAGCAGCGGCAAGGGGCGCAACCACTATGGCTACACCTTC. Its protein is CASSGKGRNHYGYTF.